The subject of this entry is one T cell receptor (beta chain). Genomic DNA per cell subset filled all wells of several immunoSEQ plates. Sequencing was performed with immunoSEQ multiplex PCR; in TCRdb, only in-frame clones are kept and a portion is missing. Counted here are millions of clones, roughly 94% occurring once; the ten biggest clones make up more than 0.1%. This record belongs to a study of shared clonotypes between healthy human individuals. There were only Caucasian adults among the donors, and all lived in Nashville, Tennessee. Splitting the CD4+ cells yielded a CD45RA+ naive subset and a CD45RA-negative memory subset. V lost 0 bases to trimming and J lost 7 bases, with 15 bases between them. CDR1 and CDR2 (germline): MNHNY, SVGAGI (reference sequence). The CDR3 totals 15 residues.

This sequence joins TRBV6-6 and TRBJ1-2; no definite D call. Material: naive CD4+ T cells sorted from blood. The subset is: CD45RA+ positively selected. The TCR sequence derives from a young man in good health. DNA for the CDR3: TGTGCCAGCAGTTACTCGCTCTTTGGGAGGAGTGGCTACACCTTC. It specifies CASSYSLFGRSGYTF.